These 22 T cell receptor beta chains were all obtained from the same sample, sequenced in a study of tumor-infiltrating lymphocytes in localized non-small cell lung cancer. The protocol was immunoSEQ multiplex PCR, while the TCRdb copy is restricted to in-frame clones and leaves out a portion. The sample holds about 12,000 clones, around 80% seen once. The sequenced sample consisted of lung tumor tissue. These TCRs come from a human donor with non-small cell lung cancer.

V gene TRBV29-1 combines with J gene TRBJ1-2, with D tentatively TRBD1 (5 bases). Germline values: CDR1 SQVTM, CDR2 ANQGSEA. V was clipped by 1 base and J by 8 bases, with 11 bases between them. The CDR3 is made up of 12 amino acids. CDR3 sequence (DNA): TGCAGCGTTGAAGCCTCGAGGGGAGGCTACACCTTC. Translated, it gives CSVEASRGGYTF. The variable domain in full, completed from reference TRBV29-1 and TRBJ1-2, reads SAVISQKPSRDICQRGTSLTIQCQVDSQVTMMFWYRQQPGQSLTLIATANQGSEATYESGFVIDKFPISRPNLTFSTLTVSNMSPEDSSIYLCSVEASRGGYTFGSGTRLTVV.

The chain has TRBV5-1 and TRBJ1-2; D unclear. Trimming took 0 bases from V and 4 from J, leaving 19 bases between them. The CDR3 loop spans 17 amino acids. Germline V gives CDR1 SGHRS, CDR2 YFSETQ. The CDR3 DNA reads TGCGCCAGCAGCTTGGAAATAGGGAGGGCTTTCGGCTATGGCTACACCTTC. It encodes CASSLEIGRAFGYGYTF.

J is TRBJ1-4 and V is TRBV6-5; unclear D gene. CDR3 length equals 16 residues. Between the trimmed V and J ends, which lost 0 bases and 0 bases, there was a span of 8 bases. Germline V lookup: CDR1 MNHEY, CDR2 SVGAGI. The CDR3 protein is CASSYSGGATNEKLFF. The CDR3 region has the DNA TGTGCCAGCAGTTACTCTGGAGGAGCAACTAATGAAAAACTGTTTTTT.

This chain connects TRBV6-5 to TRBJ1-1; D unresolved. The V gene's germline CDR1 is MNHEY and CDR2 SVGAGI. This CDR3 contains 12 residues. V lost 5 bases and J 5 bases, leaving 9 bases between the germline ends. DNA of the CDR3: TGTGCCAGCAGTCCCCTCGGGACTGAAGCTTTCTTT. Translated, it gives CASSPLGTEAFF.

CDR3 amino acids: CASSPQGPNEQYF. CDR3 in DNA: TGTGCCAGCTCACCACAGGGGCCAAACGAGCAGTACTTC. The rearrangement uses TRBV18 and TRBJ2-7; D perhaps matches TRBD1 (5 bases). Per germline, CDR1 KGHSH and CDR2 LQKENI. Trimming took off 1 base at V and 5 bases at J, with 9 bases between the two ends. The CDR3 totals 13 residues.

This chain connects TRBV6-5 to TRBJ1-1, with a possible D match to TRBD1 (6 bases). Germline CDR1 MNHEY, CDR2 SVGAGI. CDR3 length: 12 residues. V shed 10 bases and J shed 1 base, with 10 bases lying between them. The CDR3 protein is CATYRENTEAFF. CDR3 nucleotide sequence: TGTGCCACCTACAGGGAGAACACTGAAGCTTTCTTT.

The chain employs TRBV7-8 and TRBJ2-5; a possible D gene is TRBD1 (6 bases). Trimming left V 3 bases short and J 1 base short, with 12 bases between. CDR1 is SGHVS, CDR2 FQNEAQ, per germline. The CDR3 loop spans 15 amino acids. CDR3 sequence reads: CASSFIGQIQETQYF. The DNA of the CDR3 is TGTGCCAGCAGCTTTATCGGACAGATCCAAGAGACCCAGTACTTC.

Relative to its sample, this clone is medium-sized. The gene calls are TRBV18 and TRBJ2-5; D is unclear. Per germline, CDR1 KGHSH and CDR2 LQKENI. The CDR3 spans 12 residues. Trimming removed 1 base from V and 2 bases from J, with 2 bases in between. CDR3 DNA: TGTGCCAGCTCACCACGTCAAGAGACCCAGTACTTC. Its translation is CASSPRQETQYF.

This clone was seen a few times. J is TRBJ2-1 and V is TRBV11-3; 7 bases are shared with TRBD2. Germline values: CDR1 SGHNT, CDR2 YENEEA. J was trimmed by 7 bases and V by 3 bases; bases with no gene match: 9. CDR3 length: 15 amino acids. As DNA, the CDR3 is TGTGCCAGCAGCTTTCAGTCTAGCGGTGAGAATGAGCAGTTCTTC. Translation: CASSFQSSGENEQFF. The variable domain in full, completed from reference TRBV11-3 and TRBJ2-1, reads EAGVVQSPRYKIIEKKQPVAFWCNPISGHNTLYWYLQNLGQGPELLIRYENEEAVDDSQLPKDRFSAERLKGVDSTLKIQPAELGDSAVYLCASSFQSSGENEQFFGPGTRLTVL.

This clone was seen more than once but under ten times. The chain combines TRBV2 with TRBJ1-6, with D hard to call. CDR1 is SNHLY, CDR2 FYNNEI, per germline. Deletions cut 7 bases from V and 1 base from J, with 11 bases between. This CDR3 comprises 15 residues. The CDR3 sequence is CASKEGNSYNSPLHF. The DNA for the CDR3 is TGTGCCAGCAAGGAAGGGAATTCCTATAATTCACCCCTCCACTTT.

The chain couples TRBV7-9 to TRBJ1-5; no clear D gene. This CDR3 contains 12 residues. V lost 5 bases to trimming and J lost 6 bases, with 8 bases between them. Germline V gives CDR1 SEHNR, CDR2 FQNEAQ (reference sequence). The CDR3 protein is CASSPPGQPQHF. In DNA, the CDR3 is TGTGCCAGCAGCCCTCCAGGTCAGCCCCAGCATTTT.

This chain uses TRBV7-8 with TRBJ2-7; tentative D call: TRBD1 (6 bases). Trimming removed 5 bases at V and 5 bases at J, with 13 bases between. The CDR3 is 13 residues long. Per the germline V gene, CDR1 is SGHVS and CDR2 is FQNEAQ. The DNA for the CDR3 is TGTGCCAGCAGCGTGACCCGGGACAACGAGCAGTACTTC. This gives the protein CASSVTRDNEQYF.

This sequence joins TRBV30 and TRBJ1-6; D is ambiguous. Trimming left V 3 bases short and J 0 bases short, with 9 bases between. Germline CDR1 GTSNPN, CDR2 SVGIG (reference sequence). There are 15 residues in the CDR3. The CDR3 sequence: CAWSPLSSYNSPLHF. The CDR3 DNA sequence: TGTGCCTGGAGCCCCCTCAGCTCCTATAATTCACCCCTCCACTTT. The variable domain in full, completed from reference TRBV30 and TRBJ1-6, reads SQTIHQWPATLVQPVGSPLSLECTVEGTSNPNLYWYRQAAGRGLQLLFYSVGIGQISSEVPQNLSASRPQDRQFILSSKKLLLSDSGFYLCAWSPLSSYNSPLHFGNGTRLTVT.

The J gene is TRBJ1-5, the V gene TRBV7-2; D is unclear. Germline V gene lookup returns CDR1 SGHTA and CDR2 FQGNSA. The CDR3 extends over 13 amino acids. Trimming took off 1 base at V and 7 bases at J, with 8 bases between the two ends. CDR3 loop: CASSLDKAQPQHF. For the CDR3, the DNA is TGTGCCAGCAGCTTAGACAAAGCCCAGCCCCAGCATTTT. Filled out from reference TRBV7-2 and TRBJ1-5, the complete variable domain reads GAGVSQSPSNKVTEKGKDVELRCDPISGHTALYWYRQSLGQGLEFLIYFQGNSAPDKSGLPSDRFSAERTGGSVSTLTIQRTQQEDSAVYLCASSLDKAQPQHFGDGTRLSIL.

This rearrangement joins TRBV30 to TRBJ2-1; 10 bases match TRBD2. This CDR3 spans 14 amino acids. Trimming at V came to 7 bases and at J to 4 bases, leaving 7 bases not matched to a gene. The V gene's germline CDR1 is GTSNPN and CDR2 SVGIG (reference sequence). The CDR3 reads CASSSGGVYNEQFF. In DNA form, the CDR3 reads TGTGCCTCGTCGAGCGGGGGGGTTTACAATGAGCAGTTCTTC.

The chain links TRBV13 to TRBJ1-1, with 7 bases that match TRBD1. Germline V CDR1 and CDR2: PRHDT, FYEKMQ (reference sequence). The CDR3 extends over 12 amino acids. The trim removed 1 base at V and 10 bases at J, leaving 3 bases unmatched. DNA for the CDR3: TGTGCCAGCAGCTTAGTAGCAGGGGGAGCTTTCTTT. Translation: CASSLVAGGAFF.

The V and J genes are TRBV10-1 and TRBJ1-1; no firm D call. Between the trimmed V and J ends, which lost 8 bases and 3 bases, there was a span of 16 bases. From germline, CDR1 is WNHNN and CDR2 SYGVQD (reference sequence). The CDR3 consists of 14 residues. The chain's CDR3 is CASSYRPGDTEAFF. The CDR3 DNA reads TGCGCCAGCTCATATCGTCCCGGGGACACTGAAGCTTTCTTT.

This clone was recorded once. V usage is TRBV4-2 and J usage is TRBJ1-1; possible D gene TRBD1, 6 bases. CDR1 and CDR2 from the germline V gene are LGHNA and YNFKEQ. This CDR3 region has 15 residues. Deletions cut 4 bases from V and 1 base from J, with 13 bases between. CDR3 DNA sequence: TGTGCCAGCAGCCCAGGGGAAGGGACGAACACTGAAGCTTTCTTT. It yields the protein CASSPGEGTNTEAFF.

The chain joins TRBV6-1 to TRBJ1-1; a possible D gene is TRBD1 (6 bases). V dropped 4 bases and J dropped 7 bases, with 16 bases sitting between them. From germline, CDR1 is MNHNS and CDR2 SASEGT. The CDR3 contains 14 residues. CDR3 sequence (DNA): TGTGCCAGCAGTGGTTGGGGGGCGAGAGGTGAAGCTTTCTTT. It encodes CASSGWGARGEAFF.

V gene TRBV5-4 combines with J gene TRBJ1-1, with 7 bases lining up with TRBD1. Trimming removed 4 bases from V and 0 bases from J; junction bases left unmatched: 3. Looked up from germline, CDR1 is SGHNT and CDR2 is YYREEE (reference sequence). The CDR3 extends over 14 amino acids. The CDR3 DNA reads TGTGCCAGCAGCCAGGGACAGATGAACACTGAAGCTTTCTTT. Translation gives CASSQGQMNTEAFF.

The chain couples TRBV7-9 to TRBJ1-1, with D possibly TRBD1 on 5 matching bases. CDR1 is SEHNR and CDR2 is FQNEAQ in the germline V gene (reference sequence). This CDR3 comprises 16 residues. Deletions cut 1 base from V and 4 bases from J, with 16 bases between. The CDR3 is CASSLGFAGIRTEAFF. Here the CDR3 DNA reads TGTGCCAGCAGCTTAGGATTTGCAGGGATTCGCACTGAAGCTTTCTTT.

This clone appeared a few times. The rearrangement joins TRBV27 to TRBJ2-3; possibly TRBD1 for D (5 bases). The germline CDR1 and CDR2 sequences are MNHEY and SMNVEV (reference sequence). V was shortened by 2 bases and J by 6 bases, with 15 bases between the two germline ends. The CDR3 runs 15 residues. The CDR3 spells CASSLDSQGLDTQYF. The CDR3 coding sequence is TGTGCCAGCAGTTTAGATAGCCAGGGTCTGGATACGCAGTATTTT.